The source of this T cell receptor (beta chain) is a study of tumor-infiltrating lymphocytes in primary liver carcinoma. Study-level background: The study included patients who were men and women aged 30 to 69 years.

Researchers generated TCR beta cDNA from around 0.55 ug of total RNA, relying on a constant-region primer. Three nested multiplex PCR rounds of slightly modified ARM-PCR generated TCR beta libraries. Investigators reported that the first two PCR rounds, at 9 to 11 cycles each, used TRBV1-TRBV30 forward primers with a C-beta reverse primer. TCRdb reanalysed the multiplex PCR reads using MiXCR and keeps one entry per CDR3 protein. This sample has more than 40,000 distinct CDR3 sequences, with about two thirds found just once. Joint extraction of RNA and DNA used about 17-33 mg of bulk tissue that was unsorted. Study observations and caveats: Only about 8-25% of top clones were detected in all five tumor regions.

The CDR3 extends over 13 amino acids. V was pared by 8 bases and J by 7 bases, with 18 bases between. Germline CDR1 MNHEY, CDR2 SMNVEV (reference sequence). To note about this clonotype: Its antigen remains unknown.

Input material: liver tumor tissue from sampling region 5. As for subset: tumor region T5, tumor centre. The V call is TRBV27, the J call TRBJ2-7, with TRBD2 as a possible D gene (6 bases). This clonotype originated in a man aged 40-49 years with primary liver carcinoma and hepatitis B virus infection. The CDR3 region has the DNA TGTGCCAGCGGATTACAGGAGGCGGGGGAGCAGTACTTC. Translating it yields CASGLQEAGEQYF.